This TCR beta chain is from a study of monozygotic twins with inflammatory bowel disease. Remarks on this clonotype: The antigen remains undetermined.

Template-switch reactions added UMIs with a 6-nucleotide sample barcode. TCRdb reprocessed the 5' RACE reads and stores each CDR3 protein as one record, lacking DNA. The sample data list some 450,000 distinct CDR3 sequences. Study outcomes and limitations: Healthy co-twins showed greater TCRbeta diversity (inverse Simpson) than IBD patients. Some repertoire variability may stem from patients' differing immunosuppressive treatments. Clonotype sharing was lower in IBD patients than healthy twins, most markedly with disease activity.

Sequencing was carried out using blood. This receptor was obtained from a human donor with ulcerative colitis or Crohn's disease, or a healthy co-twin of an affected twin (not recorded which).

CDR3 loop: CASSRGPADEQFF. The V call is TRBV4-1, the J call TRBJ2-1; TCRdb gives TRBD2 as the D gene, but with no DNA this cannot be confirmed. Per the germline V gene, CDR1 is MGHRA and CDR2 is YSYEKL. The CDR3 covers 13 residues.